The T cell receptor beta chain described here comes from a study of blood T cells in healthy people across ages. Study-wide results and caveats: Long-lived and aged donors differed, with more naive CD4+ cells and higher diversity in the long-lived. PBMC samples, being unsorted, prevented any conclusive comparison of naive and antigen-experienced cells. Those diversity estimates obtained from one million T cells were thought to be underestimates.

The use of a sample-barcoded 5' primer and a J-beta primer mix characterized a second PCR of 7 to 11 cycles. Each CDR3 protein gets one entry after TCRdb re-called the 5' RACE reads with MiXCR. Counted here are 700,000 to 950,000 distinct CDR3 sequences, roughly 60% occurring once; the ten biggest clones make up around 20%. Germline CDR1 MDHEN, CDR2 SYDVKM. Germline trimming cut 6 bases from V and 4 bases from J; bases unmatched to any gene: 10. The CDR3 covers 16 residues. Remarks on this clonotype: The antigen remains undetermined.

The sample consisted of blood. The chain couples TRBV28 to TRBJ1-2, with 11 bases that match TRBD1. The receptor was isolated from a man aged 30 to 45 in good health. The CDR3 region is CASRTDRGPGIYGYTF. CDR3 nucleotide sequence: TGTGCCAGCAGAACGGACAGGGGGCCCGGGATCTATGGCTACACCTTC.